These 8 T cell receptor beta chains were all obtained from the same sample, sequenced in a study of cytomegalovirus exposure and HLA in healthy donors. Amplification used 60 Vbeta primers and 13 Jbeta primers. The table came from immunoSEQ multiplex PCR; TCRdb's copy has only in-frame clones and leaves some out. The profile covers around 120,000 clones, with 50% to 65% appearing a single time and around 4% taken by the ten largest. Sequenced sample: PBMCs. These receptors all come from a man younger than 45 in good health and CMV-seropositive.

The genes are TRBV27 and TRBJ1-5; D is unresolved. The length of the CDR3 is 13 residues. Germline V gives CDR1 MNHEY, CDR2 SMNVEV (reference sequence). Trimming left V 0 bases short and J 9 bases short, with 9 bases between. The CDR3: CASSLSATRPQHF. DNA for the CDR3: TGTGCCAGCAGTTTATCGGCGACACGGCCCCAGCATTTT.

The chain couples TRBV6-1 to TRBJ2-1; 11 nucleotides agree with TRBD2. J lost 8 bases, V lost 10 bases, and 7 bases had no gene match. Germline V gives CDR1 MNHNS, CDR2 SASEGT. CDR3 length equals 13 residues. CDR3 sequence: CATSSGGPDEQFF. The CDR3 region has the DNA TGTGCCACTTCTAGCGGGGGGCCCGATGAGCAGTTCTTC.

This sequence joins TRBV6-1 and TRBJ1-2, with no clear D. The CDR3 sequence is 13 residues long. Trimming removed 3 bases at V and 7 bases at J, with 12 bases between. Germline V gives CDR1 MNHNS, CDR2 SASEGT. The DNA of the CDR3 is TGTGCCAGCAGTGATGGAGGGTACGTTGGCTACACCTTC. Translation gives CASSDGGYVGYTF.

The rearrangement uses TRBV2 and TRBJ2-3; 15 bases are a match to TRBD2. This CDR3 region has 19 residues. Germline V lookup: CDR1 SNHLY, CDR2 FYNNEI. The V segment lost 6 bases and the J segment 0 bases; nucleotides outside the gene matches: 10. The CDR3 DNA reads TGTGCCAGCAGCTTCGGACTAGCGGGGGGGTCCCCTAGCACAGATACGCAGTATTTT. It codes for CASSFGLAGGSPSTDTQYF.

This chain connects TRBV5-1 to TRBJ1-1; 8 nucleotides align to TRBD1. The CDR3 contains 14 residues. Looked up from germline, CDR1 is SGHRS and CDR2 is YFSETQ. The ends lost 4 bases at V and 0 bases at J; junction bases unmatched: 2. For the CDR3, the DNA is TGCGCCAGCAGCAAGGACAGGGTGAACACTGAAGCTTTCTTT. Translated: CASSKDRVNTEAFF. The full variable domain, its missing parts supplied by reference TRBV5-1 and TRBJ1-1, is KAGVTQTPRYLIKTRGQQVTLSCSPISGHRSVSWYQQTPGQGLQFLFEYFSETQRNKGNFPGRFSGRQFSNSRSEMNVSTLELGDSALYLCASSKDRVNTEAFFGQGTRLTVV.

This chain uses TRBV4-1 with TRBJ1-1; 9 bases are a match to TRBD1. J lost 11 bases, V lost 2 bases, and 15 bases had no gene match. The CDR3 spans 16 residues. CDR1 and CDR2 from the germline V gene are MGHRA and YSYEKL. As DNA, the CDR3 is TGCGCCAGCAGCCAACCCCTCGCGGGACAGGGCCTAAGGGCTTTCTTT. Translating it yields CASSQPLAGQGLRAFF.

The chain couples TRBV19 to TRBJ1-2; no clear D. Germline CDR1 reads LNHDA; CDR2 reads SQIVND (reference sequence). This CDR3 comprises 15 residues. Trimming removed 6 bases at V and 0 bases at J, with 14 bases between. CDR3 residues: CASSLPGSSNYGYTF. The CDR3 nucleotides read TGTGCCAGTAGCCTCCCCGGGTCCTCTAACTATGGCTACACCTTC. Full variable domain (outside the CDR3, taken from reference TRBV19 and TRBJ1-2): DGGITQSPKYLFRKEGQNVTLSCEQNLNHDAMYWYRQDPGQGLRLIYYSQIVNDFQKGDIAEGYSVSREKKESFPLTVTSAQKNPTAFYLCASSLPGSSNYGYTFGSGTRLTVV.

V usage is TRBV5-1 and J usage is TRBJ2-7; 10 positions agree with TRBD2. The junction had 4 bases not matched to a gene; V was cut back by 4 bases and J by 0 bases. CDR3 length: 15 amino acids. The germline gives CDR1 SGHRS, CDR2 YFSETQ. CDR3 amino acids: CASSGASGGSYEQYF. CDR3 sequence (DNA): TGCGCCAGCAGCGGGGCTAGCGGGGGCTCCTACGAGCAGTACTTC.